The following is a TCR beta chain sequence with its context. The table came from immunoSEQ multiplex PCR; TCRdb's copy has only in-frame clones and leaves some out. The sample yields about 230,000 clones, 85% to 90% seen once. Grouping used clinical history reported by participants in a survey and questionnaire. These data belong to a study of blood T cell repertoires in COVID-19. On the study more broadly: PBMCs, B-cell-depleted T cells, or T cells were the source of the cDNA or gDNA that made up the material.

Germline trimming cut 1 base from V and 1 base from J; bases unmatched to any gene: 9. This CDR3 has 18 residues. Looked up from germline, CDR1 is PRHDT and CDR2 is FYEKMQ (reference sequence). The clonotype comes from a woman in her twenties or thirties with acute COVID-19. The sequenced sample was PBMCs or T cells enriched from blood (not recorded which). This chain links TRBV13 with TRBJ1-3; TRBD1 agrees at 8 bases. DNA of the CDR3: TGTGCCAGCAGCTTAGAACCCCCCCGGACAGGGTCTGGAAACACCATATATTTT. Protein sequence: CASSLEPPRTGSGNTIYF.